Below, 29 T cell receptor beta chains from the same sample are listed, as sequenced in a study of blood T cell repertoires in COVID-19 (dated by TCRdb to 2018 to 2020). The method was the immunoSEQ multiplex PCR assay. Here the immuneACCESS table is served through TCRdb, limited to in-frame sequences with V and J called. Missing clones are a known gap in these copies; in checked studies unresolved V genes cover under half, and the rest lacks a known reason. In all, the sample holds about 120,000 clones, and roughly nine tenths of those were seen once. 6.5% to 8.5% of the sample comes from the top ten. Sequencing was done on a sample of peripheral blood. The origin of the receptors is a human donor in a cohort sampled during active COVID-19.

This rearrangement joins TRBV3-1 (or the pseudogene TRBV3-2) to TRBJ2-2, with D possibly matching TRBD2 (6 bases). Per the germline V gene, CDR1 is LGHDT and CDR2 is YNNKEL (reference sequence). V gave up 0 bases and J gave up 2 bases, with 13 bases separating them. The CDR3 has 17 residues. CDR3 sequence reads: CASSQDWGEANTGELFF. As DNA, the CDR3 is TGTGCCAGCAGCCAAGATTGGGGGGAGGCTAACACCGGGGAGCTGTTTTTT.

This clone was recorded once. J is TRBJ1-1 and V is TRBV28, with 7 bases that match TRBD1. Germline V CDR1 and CDR2: MDHEN, SYDVKM. CDR3 length equals 14 residues. V shed 6 bases and J 1 base; nucleotides not matched to a gene: 5. CDR3: CASRLGQSNTEAFF. Written as DNA, the CDR3 is TGTGCCAGCAGGCTGGGACAGTCGAACACTGAAGCTTTCTTT.

The chain recombines TRBV12-5 with TRBJ2-3; 9 nucleotides line up with TRBD2. Losses at the gene ends were 3 bases for V and 4 bases for J; bases not matched to a gene: 11. The CDR3 length is 17 residues. Germline V gives CDR1 LGHNT, CDR2 FRNRAP. This CDR3 reads CASGLSPTSGSADTQYF. In nucleotides, the CDR3 is TGTGCTAGTGGTTTATCCCCGACTAGCGGCTCCGCAGATACGCAGTATTTT.

The chain carries TRBV19 and TRBJ1-2; tentative D call: TRBD1 (6 bases). Deletions cut 7 bases from V and 1 base from J, with 7 bases between. Germline CDR1 LNHDA, CDR2 SQIVND (reference sequence). The CDR3 length is 12 residues. CDR3 residues: CASTRGNYGYTF. Written as DNA, the CDR3 is TGTGCCAGTACCAGGGGTAACTATGGCTACACCTTC.

This clone appeared once. The chain couples TRBV27 to TRBJ2-1, with unresolved D. The CDR3 length is 17 residues. Per the germline V gene, CDR1 is MNHEY and CDR2 is SMNVEV (reference sequence). Trimming shortened V by 6 bases and J by 2 bases, and 20 bases separated the two germline ends. The CDR3 region is CASSLIMGSNTYNEQFF. The DNA for the CDR3 is TGTGCCAGCAGCCTTATAATGGGCAGTAATACCTACAATGAGCAGTTCTTC.

The chain employs TRBV14 and TRBJ2-7; 8 bases align to TRBD2. CDR3 size: 14 residues. From germline, CDR1 is SGHDN and CDR2 FVKESK. V dropped 1 base and J dropped 7; count of bases not matched to a gene: 6. This chain's CDR3 is CASSQVGRAGEQYF. In DNA form, the CDR3 reads TGTGCCAGCAGCCAAGTCGGGAGGGCCGGGGAGCAGTACTTC.

V usage is TRBV18 and J usage is TRBJ1-6, with D perhaps TRBD1 (5 bases). CDR3 length: 16 amino acids. CDR1 KGHSH and CDR2 LQKENI come from the germline V gene. Trimming pared 6 bases from V and 9 bases from J, leaving 21 bases between. The CDR3 is CASSFGGSKAGSPLHF. The CDR3 DNA is TGTGCCAGCTCCTTCGGGGGATCCAAAGCGGGTTCACCCCTCCACTTT.

This chain connects TRBV5-6 to TRBJ2-4; TRBD1 is a possible D gene (5 bases). The CDR3 extends over 15 amino acids. Trimming left V 1 base short and J 7 bases short, with 15 bases between. Germline CDR1 reads SGHDT; CDR2 reads YYEEEE. For the CDR3, the DNA is TGTGCCAGCAGCTTGTTACAGGTGATGGGGAACATTCAGTACTTC. Amino acids: CASSLLQVMGNIQYF.

This chain uses TRBV25-1 with TRBJ1-1, with 9 bases fitting TRBD1. CDR1 is MGHDK, CDR2 SYGVNS, per germline. The length of the CDR3 is 16 residues. V gave up 4 bases and J gave up 4 bases; unmatched junction bases: 10. The CDR3 here is CASSAQLGTGSTEAFF. In nucleotides, the CDR3 is TGTGCCAGCAGTGCGCAATTGGGGACAGGGAGCACTGAAGCTTTCTTT.

The V call is TRBV27, the J call TRBJ1-2; D remains ambiguous. This CDR3 is 13 amino acids long. Deletions cut 3 bases from V and 6 bases from J, with 11 bases between. Germline V lookup: CDR1 MNHEY, CDR2 SMNVEV (reference sequence). The CDR3 DNA sequence: TGTGCCAGCAGTTTCGAGGGTCTAGATGGCTACACCTTC. Protein: CASSFEGLDGYTF.

The V gene is TRBV5-6, the J gene TRBJ2-2; 9 nucleotides match TRBD2. CDR1 SGHDT and CDR2 YYEEEE come from the germline V gene. The CDR3 is made up of 17 amino acids. Trimming cost V 0 bases and J 6 bases; bases outside gene matches: 9. The CDR3 loop is CASSLAPGREGSGELFF. As DNA, the CDR3 is TGTGCCAGCAGCTTGGCGCCGGGGCGGGAGGGATCCGGGGAGCTGTTTTTT.

This clone has more than one count but fewer than ten. V gene TRBV5-1 combines with J gene TRBJ2-7; 7 bases agree with TRBD1. The length of the CDR3 is 15 residues. CDR1 and CDR2 from the germline V gene are SGHRS and YFSETQ. Trimming at V came to 0 bases and at J to 3 bases, leaving 6 bases not matched to a gene. CDR3 sequence reads: CASSLGGGQYYEQYF. In nucleotides, the CDR3 is TGCGCCAGCAGCTTGGGAGGGGGACAGTACTACGAGCAGTACTTC. Full variable domain (outside the CDR3, taken from reference TRBV5-1 and TRBJ2-7): KAGVTQTPRYLIKTRGQQVTLSCSPISGHRSVSWYQQTPGQGLQFLFEYFSETQRNKGNFPGRFSGRQFSNSRSEMNVSTLELGDSALYLCASSLGGGQYYEQYFGPGTRLTVT.

V and J are TRBV6-1 and TRBJ2-7; D is uncertain. V was shortened by 2 bases and J by 6 bases, with 14 bases between the two germline ends. Germline assignment: CDR1 MNHNS and CDR2 SASEGT. This CDR3 spans 14 amino acids. CDR3: CASSEFGRIGEQYF. The DNA of the CDR3 is TGTGCCAGCAGTGAATTTGGGCGAATCGGCGAGCAGTACTTC.

This chain connects TRBV25-1 to TRBJ2-1; 9 bases line up with TRBD2. The germline V gene has CDR1 MGHDK and CDR2 SYGVNS. The J segment lost 4 bases and the V segment lost 3 bases, leaving 4 bases of the junction unmatched. The CDR3 runs to 15 residues. The CDR3 nucleotides are TGTGCCAGCAGTGAGGCCCTAGCGGGGTACAATGAGCAGTTCTTC. Translated, it gives CASSEALAGYNEQFF.

The V and J genes are TRBV30 and TRBJ2-5, with 7 bases lining up with TRBD2. Looked up from germline, CDR1 is GTSNPN and CDR2 is SVGIG (reference sequence). This CDR3 has 14 residues. J lost 2 bases, V lost 1 base, and 4 bases had no gene match. The CDR3 DNA sequence: TGTGCCTGGAGTGCGGTGGGGGGGCAAGAGACCCAGTACTTC. This gives the protein CAWSAVGGQETQYF.

In DNA, the CDR3 is TGTGCCTCGTCCGGGGGGGGAGTCTACAATGAGCAGTTCTTC. Translation: CASSGGGVYNEQFF. This chain uses TRBV30 with TRBJ2-1; TRBD2 aligns across 8 bases. The junction had 8 bases not matched to a gene; V was cut back by 7 bases and J by 3 bases. The CDR3 runs to 14 residues. Germline lookup yields CDR1 GTSNPN and CDR2 SVGIG (reference sequence).

This chain connects TRBV6-6 to TRBJ2-7, with 9 positions matching TRBD2. Germline V gene data show CDR1 as MNHNY and CDR2 as SVGAGI (reference sequence). Germline trimming cut 4 bases from V and 0 bases from J; bases unmatched to any gene: 7. This CDR3 is 16 amino acids long. The CDR3 DNA reads as TGTGCCAGCAGTTCAGGACTAGCGCCGAGCTCCTACGAGCAGTACTTC. This translates into CASSSGLAPSSYEQYF.

This clone was found once. This chain connects TRBV11-3 to TRBJ2-1; no definite D call. The CDR3 has 18 residues. Per germline, CDR1 SGHNT and CDR2 YENEEA. Between the trimmed V and J ends, which lost 6 bases and 0 bases, there was a span of 21 bases. CDR3 sequence: CASSPTFSRSRSYNEQFF. CDR3 coding DNA: TGTGCCAGCAGTCCTACCTTTTCGCGGAGCCGCTCCTACAATGAGCAGTTCTTC.

In its sample, this clone was seen once. The genes are TRBV13 and TRBJ2-7, with a possible D match to TRBD1 (5 bases). Germline V gene sequence: CDR1 PRHDT, CDR2 FYEKMQ (reference sequence). V lost 2 bases, J lost 3 bases, and 14 bases lay in between. There are 15 residues in the CDR3. The CDR3 DNA is TGTGCCAGCAGCTTAAGGTCAGGGCGCATCTACGAGCAGTACTTC. Translated, it gives CASSLRSGRIYEQYF. The variable domain in full, with the rest retrieved from reference TRBV13 and TRBJ2-7, is AAGVIQSPRHLIKEKRETATLKCYPIPRHDTVYWYQQGPGQDPQFLISFYEKMQSDKGSIPDRFSAQQFSDYHSELNMSSLELGDSALYFCASSLRSGRIYEQYFGPGTRLTVT.

This clone was seen only once. V and J are TRBV4-1 and TRBJ1-1; the match to TRBD1 covers 8 bases. The trim removed 3 bases at V and 1 base at J, leaving 7 bases unmatched. Germline CDR1 and CDR2: MGHRA and YSYEKL. This CDR3 comprises 16 residues. CDR3 sequence reads: CASSQLPGQGNTEAFF. The CDR3 nucleotides read TGCGCCAGCAGCCAGCTACCTGGACAGGGGAACACTGAAGCTTTCTTT.

The V gene is TRBV28, the J gene TRBJ2-2; D might be TRBD2 (6 bases). Per the germline V gene, CDR1 is MDHEN and CDR2 is SYDVKM. The CDR3 consists of 15 residues. V was cut by 6 bases and J by 1 base, with 12 bases left in between. The CDR3 loop is CASRLGRENTGELFF. CDR3 bases: TGTGCCAGCAGGCTCGGGCGGGAGAACACCGGGGAGCTGTTTTTT.

The rearrangement links TRBV3-1 (or the pseudogene TRBV3-2) to TRBJ2-5; D is perhaps TRBD1 (7 bases). The length of the CDR3 is 17 residues. CDR1 is LGHDT and CDR2 is YNNKEL in the germline V gene (reference sequence). Trimming removed 3 bases at V and 3 bases at J, with 20 bases between. This chain's CDR3 is CASSQSPAGGYEETQYF. The CDR3 DNA follows: TGTGCCAGCAGCCAGTCCCCAGCAGGGGGGTACGAAGAGACCCAGTACTTC.

The chain recombines TRBV3-1 (or the pseudogene TRBV3-2) with TRBJ2-1, with 8 positions matching TRBD2. Germline CDR1 LGHDT, CDR2 YNNKEL (reference sequence). The CDR3 is 15 amino acids. V lost 6 bases, J lost 7 bases, and 11 bases stayed unmatched. CDR3 sequence: CASRVAREVENEQFF. The CDR3 DNA is TGTGCCAGCAGGGTGGCGCGGGAGGTTGAGAATGAGCAGTTCTTC.

The V call is TRBV25-1, the J call TRBJ1-1; 9 bases match TRBD1. The V gene's germline CDR1 is MGHDK and CDR2 SYGVNS. The CDR3 covers 16 residues. The V segment lost 3 bases and the J segment 4 bases; nucleotides outside the gene matches: 9. The CDR3: CASSDPGDRVGTEAFF. The CDR3 coding sequence is TGTGCCAGCAGTGACCCTGGGGACAGGGTGGGCACTGAAGCTTTCTTT.

The rearrangement links TRBV12-3 or TRBV12-4 to TRBJ1-2; D gene ambiguous. The V gene lost 6 bases and the J gene lost 4 bases, with 12 bases spanning the gap. The CDR3 has 13 amino acids. CDR3 coding DNA: TGTGCCAGCAGCCCGCACAGTTTCTATGGCTACACCTTC. Protein sequence: CASSPHSFYGYTF.

The CDR3 DNA sequence: TGTGCCAGCAGCTTAGTCGCAGAAATGAACACTGAAGCTTTCTTT. Amino acid sequence: CASSLVAEMNTEAFF. The rearrangement links TRBV11-3 to TRBJ1-1; no clear D gene. V was pared by 1 base and J by 0 bases, with 9 bases between. The CDR3 runs 15 residues. In germline, CDR1 is SGHNT, CDR2 YENEEA.

The table lists this clone with a few counts. V and J are TRBV24-1 and TRBJ2-1; the match to TRBD2 covers 9 bases. Trimming removed 2 bases from V and 9 bases from J; junction bases left unmatched: 16. Germline lookup yields CDR1 KGHDR and CDR2 SFDVKD. This CDR3 spans 18 amino acids. For the CDR3, the DNA is TGTGCCACCAGTGATTCTCCTAGCGGGAACGCTCCATGGAGTGAGCAGTTCTTC. Translated, it gives CATSDSPSGNAPWSEQFF.

This sequence joins TRBV18 and TRBJ2-7; 8 bases are a match to TRBD1. Germline trimming cut 7 bases from V and 5 bases from J; bases unmatched to any gene: 7. Germline V CDR1 and CDR2: KGHSH, LQKENI. CDR3 length equals 13 residues. CDR3 sequence: CASFPTGAHEQYF. CDR3 nucleotide sequence: TGTGCCAGCTTTCCGACAGGGGCCCACGAGCAGTACTTC. The entire variable domain, with the rest obtained from reference TRBV18 and TRBJ2-7, is as follows: NAGVMQNPRHLVRRRGQEARLRCSPMKGHSHVYWYRQLPEEGLKFMVYLQKENIIDESGMPKERFSAEFPKEGPSILRIQQVVRGDSAAYFCASFPTGAHEQYFGPGTRLTVT.

The chain employs TRBV11-2 and TRBJ2-3, with 9 bases identical to TRBD1. The V gene's germline CDR1 is SGHAT and CDR2 FQNNGV. There are 15 residues in the CDR3. J gave up 2 bases and V 5 bases, and 5 bases lay outside the gene matches. In DNA, the CDR3 is TGTGCCAGCAGCCCCCGGACAGGGGACACAGATACGCAGTATTTT. It translates to CASSPRTGDTDTQYF.